The 10 T cell receptor beta chains given below trace back to one sample, sequenced in a study of neurological immune-mediated disorders. TCRdb processed the 5' RACE reads anew with MiXCR; each CDR3 protein has one entry. Of about 48,000 distinct CDR3 sequences in the sample, about 25% are singletons; the top ten hold approximately 23%. Sequenced material: PBMCs. The receptors originated from a woman aged 65 to 85 in good health.

This clonotype appeared many times. This chain links TRBV12-3 or TRBV12-4 with TRBJ2-7; 7 nucleotides line up with TRBD1. The ends lost 1 base at V and 4 bases at J; junction bases unmatched: 4. The CDR3 totals 14 residues. CDR3 in DNA: TGTGCCAGCAGTTTAGTCGTACAGGGGTACGAGCAGTACTTC. Encoded protein: CASSLVVQGYEQYF.

This clonotype was seen repeatedly, ten times or more. V usage is TRBV2 and J usage is TRBJ1-1; perhaps TRBD1 as D (6 bases). Trimming removed 6 bases from V and 3 bases from J, with 11 bases in between. The CDR3 has 13 amino acids. Germline V gives CDR1 SNHLY, CDR2 FYNNEI. CDR3 region: CASRKTGDTEAFF. CDR3 nucleotides: TGTGCCAGCAGGAAGACAGGAGACACTGAAGCTTTCTTT.

In this sample, this clonotype turned up many times. The chain has TRBV5-1 and TRBJ1-1, with 12 nucleotides matching TRBD1. This CDR3 contains 14 residues. Germline V gene sequence: CDR1 SGHRS, CDR2 YFSETQ. V shed 4 bases and J 6 bases; nucleotides not matched to a gene: 4. The CDR3 protein is CASSRGQGASEAFF. CDR3 nucleotide sequence: TGCGCCAGCAGCAGGGGACAGGGGGCATCTGAAGCTTTCTTT.

Regarding this clonotype: Being one base from a much bigger clone, this may be a read error. The chain couples TRBV18 to TRBJ2-3; a possible D gene is TRBD1 (6 bases). Germline CDR1 reads KGHSH; CDR2 reads LQKENI. The CDR3 extends over 14 amino acids. The CDR3 nucleotides are TGTGCCGGCTCACCGAGACAGGCCACAGATACGCAGTATTTT. Its translation is CAGSPRQATDTQYF.

The CDR3 loop is CASSLGGTAYEQYF. The DNA for the CDR3 is TGTGCCAGCAGCTTAGGTGGGACAGCCTACGAGCAGTACTTC. This chain links TRBV7-6 with TRBJ2-7, with 7 bases fitting TRBD1. The CDR3 loop spans 14 amino acids. Trimming removed 1 base from V and 2 bases from J; junction bases left unmatched: 2. Germline CDR1 and CDR2: SGHVS and FNYEAQ.

This clonotype showed up many times. CDR3 loop: CSATDSLEPQHF. Here the CDR3 DNA reads TGCAGTGCCACGGACTCCCTGGAGCCCCAGCATTTT. The gene calls are TRBV20-1 and TRBJ1-5; D remains ambiguous. With 6 bases removed from V and 8 bases from J, the gap between germline ends came to 14 bases. The CDR3 covers 12 residues. CDR1 and CDR2 from the germline V gene are DFQATT and SNEGSKA (reference sequence).

This clonotype was seen ten or more times. V gene TRBV20-1 combines with J gene TRBJ2-4; TRBD2 aligns across 7 bases. This CDR3 spans 15 amino acids. Per the germline V gene, CDR1 is DFQATT and CDR2 is SNEGSKA (reference sequence). Trimming cost V 6 bases and J 0 bases; bases outside gene matches: 8. In nucleotides, the CDR3 is TGCAGTGCCCGGCCCGGGACTATAGCCAAAAACATTCAGTACTTC. The encoded protein is CSARPGTIAKNIQYF.

Only one count was recorded for this clonotype. This may come from a read error, since a much larger clone is one base off. The CDR3 DNA follows: TGCAGTGATAGACGAGCGGGGGTCTTGGTGGGCACCTTC. Translating gives CSDRRAGVLVGTF. This chain links TRBV20-1 with TRBJ1-2; tentative D call: TRBD1 (5 bases). CDR1 and CDR2 from the germline V gene are DFQATT and SNEGSKA (reference sequence). The CDR3 totals 13 residues.

This clonotype was detected ten times or more. The genes are TRBV12-3 or TRBV12-4 and TRBJ1-5; D remains ambiguous. The CDR3 is 13 amino acids. The V gene lost 3 bases and the J gene lost 1 base, with 4 bases spanning the gap. The CDR3: CASSFGSNQPQHF. CDR3 nucleotide sequence: TGTGCCAGCAGTTTCGGAAGCAATCAGCCCCAGCATTTT.

The chain uses TRBV12-3 or TRBV12-4 and TRBJ1-2; D is unresolved. Trimming cost V 4 bases and J 4 bases, with 13 bases left between them. The CDR3 extends over 14 amino acids. Here the CDR3 reads CASSWGGAGYGYTF. The CDR3 DNA reads as TGTGCCAGCAGTTGGGGTGGAGCAGGCTATGGCTACACCTTC.